Sequencing of this T cell receptor (beta chain) was carried out in a study of metastatic and nonmetastatic thyroid tumors. The overall study: Blood and tumor or nodule tissue repertoires from malignant and benign thyroid patients were compared.

Patients underwent thyroid surgery, and none had received any treatment before it. In the source study's methods: Clinicopathological groups of papillary thyroid cancer showed CDR3 differences that were used to build a distant-metastasis classifier. TCRdb re-processed the PCR reads through MiXCR. What appears here as the V and J calls and clone size reflects TCRdb's work, not the paper's. Here the sample spans 3,000 to 5,000 clones, under 40% being singletons. CDR1 and CDR2 (germline): SGHRS, YFSETQ. Trimming at V came to 0 bases and at J to 6 bases, leaving 8 bases not matched to a gene. The CDR3 is 17 amino acids. Study-wide results and limits: TCR beta diversity was reportedly significantly higher in malignant thyroid tumors than benign nodules, in blood and tumor.

A remark on this clone: Its antigen is unidentified.

Sequencing was performed on adjacent normal tissue. The chain links TRBV5-1 to TRBJ2-2; 10 bases fit TRBD1. This TCR was recovered from a female donor with papillary thyroid cancer or a benign thyroid nodule (not recorded which). Some clones in this sample may be carry-over from other donors' samples. In nucleotides, the CDR3 is TGCGCCAGCAGCTTGGCGGTTATTGACAGGGGGCCCGGGGAGCTGTTTTTT. Translating gives CASSLAVIDRGPGELFF.